Following are 23 T cell receptor beta chains from one sample sequenced in a study of T cells after yellow fever vaccination. One entry per CDR3 protein, called by TCRdb with MiXCR from the 5' RACE reads. Of roughly 520,000 distinct CDR3 sequences in the sample, 21% were seen once. The sequenced sample was PBMCs, obtained about 21 days after the first yellow fever vaccination. The origin of the receptors is a man younger than 35 who received the YFV17D yellow fever vaccine.

This clonotype showed up just once. The genes are TRBV7-2 and TRBJ2-1, with D perhaps matching TRBD2 (6 bases). The germline V and J ends were trimmed by 5 bases and 4 bases, with 18 bases remaining between them. Germline CDR1 and CDR2: SGHTA and FQGNSA. There are 16 residues in the CDR3. The CDR3 DNA is TGTGCCAGCAGCCCTGGAGGGGTCATCGGGTACAATGAGCAGTTCTTC. Amino acids: CASSPGGVIGYNEQFF. Complete variable domain (other parts from reference TRBV7-2 and TRBJ2-1): GAGVSQSPSNKVTEKGKDVELRCDPISGHTALYWYRQSLGQGLEFLIYFQGNSAPDKSGLPSDRFSAERTGGSVSTLTIQRTQQEDSAVYLCASSPGGVIGYNEQFFGPGTRLTVL.

The CDR3 region is CASSSSTGAGQPQHF. The CDR3 DNA sequence: TGTGCCAGCAGTTCGTCGACAGGGGCAGGGCAGCCCCAGCATTTT. The chain employs TRBV6-2 or TRBV6-3 and TRBJ1-5; 8 bases line up with TRBD1. Germline CDR1 and CDR2: MNHEY and SVGEGT. The CDR3 length is 15 residues. J was trimmed by 7 bases and V by 4 bases; bases with no gene match: 9.

This clonotype was detected only a few times. The chain links TRBV6-2 or TRBV6-3 to TRBJ1-1; 8 positions agree with TRBD1. The CDR3 runs to 16 residues. After removal of 1 base from V and 3 bases from J, the junction contained 7 bases not matched to a gene. Germline lookup yields CDR1 MNHEY and CDR2 SVGEGT. CDR3 sequence: CASSYWTGKVDTEAFF. The DNA for the CDR3 is TGTGCCAGCAGTTACTGGACAGGGAAAGTGGACACTGAAGCTTTCTTT.

This chain connects TRBV5-5 to TRBJ1-2; D is undetermined. CDR3 length: 12 residues. Between the trimmed V and J ends, which lost 0 bases and 8 bases, there was a span of 8 bases. From germline, CDR1 is SGHKS and CDR2 YYEKEE (reference sequence). The CDR3 spells CASSLGAKGYTF. The CDR3 bases are TGTGCCAGCAGCTTGGGGGCCAAGGGCTACACCTTC. The full variable domain, in which reference TRBV5-5 and TRBJ1-2 provide the parts outside the CDR3, is DAGVTQSPTHLIKTRGQQVTLRCSPISGHKSVSWYQQVLGQGPQFIFQYYEKEERGRGNFPDRFSARQFPNYSSELNVNALLLGDSALYLCASSLGAKGYTFGSGTRLTVV.

V gene TRBV6-2 or TRBV6-3 combines with J gene TRBJ1-6, with 10 bases lining up with TRBD1. This CDR3 is built from 15 residues. Per the germline V gene, CDR1 is MNHEY and CDR2 is SVGEGT. V dropped 0 bases and J dropped 10; count of bases not matched to a gene: 3. The CDR3 sequence: CASSYSTGGISPLHF. The DNA for the CDR3 is TGTGCCAGCAGTTACTCGACAGGGGGCATCTCACCCCTCCACTTT.

This clonotype has at least ten counts. This chain joins TRBV29-1 and TRBJ2-5; possible D gene TRBD2, 5 bases. The CDR3 spans 13 residues. Trimming took 0 bases from V and 1 from J, leaving 6 bases between them. The germline gives CDR1 SQVTM, CDR2 ANQGSEA. CDR3 DNA sequence: TGCAGCGTTGAAGAGGGGAGCCAAGAGACCCAGTACTTC. Translated: CSVEEGSQETQYF.

This clonotype was observed many times. The J gene is TRBJ2-1, the V gene TRBV5-1; D is unclear. This CDR3 has 13 residues. Germline V CDR1 and CDR2: SGHRS, YFSETQ. V lost 4 bases, J lost 5 bases, and 10 bases lay in between. CDR3 in amino acids: CASSEPGNNEQFF. As DNA, the CDR3 is TGCGCCAGCAGCGAGCCAGGCAACAATGAGCAGTTCTTC.

V is TRBV28 and J is TRBJ2-7; D is uncertain. CDR3 size: 14 residues. In germline, CDR1 is MDHEN, CDR2 SYDVKM. The V end was cut by 6 bases, the J end by 9 bases, with 21 bases between. The CDR3 is CASSLGRRSVGQYV. Written as DNA, the CDR3 is TGTGCCAGCAGCCTTGGGCGCCGGTCTGTTGGGCAGTACGTC.

The chain combines TRBV10-1 with TRBJ1-5; D is uncertain. V lost 3 bases and J 5 bases, leaving 8 bases between the germline ends. Germline V gene sequence: CDR1 WNHNN, CDR2 SYGVQD (reference sequence). The CDR3 covers 13 residues. CDR3 sequence reads: CASSDTSYQPQHF. The CDR3, as DNA: TGCGCCAGCAGTGACACAAGTTATCAGCCCCAGCATTTT.

This clonotype turned up a few times. V and J are TRBV6-1 and TRBJ2-3; tentative D call: TRBD2 (7 bases). V lost 7 bases, J lost 4 bases, and 12 bases lay in between. Germline assignment: CDR1 MNHNS and CDR2 SASEGT. This CDR3 spans 13 amino acids. CDR3 in amino acids: CASTWGGADTQYF. The CDR3 region has the DNA TGTGCCAGCACCTGGGGGGGCGCAGATACGCAGTATTTT.

This clonotype was seen ten or more times. The genes are TRBV5-1 and TRBJ2-3; D call uncertain. There are 14 residues in the CDR3. In germline, CDR1 is SGHRS, CDR2 YFSETQ. Trimming removed 3 bases at V and 2 bases at J, with 10 bases between. The CDR3 sequence is CASSSQTLTDTQYF. The CDR3 DNA is TGCGCCAGCAGCTCCCAGACCCTCACAGATACGCAGTATTTT.

This clonotype has more than one count but fewer than ten. The chain recombines TRBV3-1 with TRBJ1-6; no definite D call. This CDR3 has 14 amino acids. The V gene lost 6 bases and the J gene lost 9 bases, with 15 bases spanning the gap. Looked up from germline, CDR1 is LGHDT and CDR2 is YNNKEL (reference sequence). The CDR3 nucleotides are TGTGCCAGCAGTCTTGTTTCGGGGATTTCACCCCTCCACTTT. This codes for CASSLVSGISPLHF.

This clonotype was observed a handful of times. The chain has TRBV4-1 and TRBJ2-3; a possible D gene is TRBD2 (5 bases). CDR1 is MGHRA and CDR2 is YSYEKL in the germline V gene. CDR3 length equals 17 residues. V lost 6 bases to trimming and J lost 3 bases, with 22 bases between them. The CDR3 bases are TGCGCCAGCAGTCCGATTCCCCTAAGCGGCGGTACAGATACGCAGTATTTT. Residues: CASSPIPLSGGTDTQYF.

This clonotype was detected only a few times. The genes are TRBV7-9 and TRBJ2-1; 7 positions agree with TRBD2. The CDR3 runs 16 residues. Trimming took 1 base from V and 5 from J; bases not matched to a gene: 8. CDR1 is SEHNR, CDR2 FQNEAQ, per germline (reference sequence). The CDR3 DNA reads TGTGCCAGCAGCTTAGTGGGGAGGGGCAGAAACAATGAGCAGTTCTTC. This encodes CASSLVGRGRNNEQFF.

The genes are TRBV5-1 and TRBJ2-2, with 8 bases identical to TRBD1. V trimming: 9 bases; J trimming: 6 bases; junction bases outside the gene matches: 7. Germline lookup yields CDR1 SGHRS and CDR2 YFSETQ. CDR3 length: 13 residues. CDR3 nucleotides: TGCGCCACCGAGGACAGGGTTTCCGGGGAGCTGTTTTTT. The encoded protein is CATEDRVSGELFF.

This rearrangement joins TRBV21-1 to TRBJ2-7. TRBV21-1 is classified as a pseudogene. The CDR3 runs 10 residues. Here the CDR3 reads CASSCYEQYV. The CDR3 nucleotides are TGTGCCAGCAGCTGTTACGAGCAGTACGTC.

This clonotype was seen more than once but under ten times. V usage is TRBV10-3 and J usage is TRBJ2-7, with D perhaps matching TRBD2 (6 bases). CDR3 length equals 13 residues. The ends were cut back, 11 bases at V and 1 base at J, with 15 bases in the middle. Germline CDR1 reads ENHRY; CDR2 reads SYGVKD. CDR3 coding DNA: TGTGCCTCGCGGGCTAGCGAGTCCTACGAGCAGTACTTC. Encoded protein: CASRASESYEQYF.

This clonotype was found a few times. The rearrangement joins TRBV12-1 to TRBJ2-7; TRBD2 was called by the table and not checked on the DNA. TRBV12-1 has pseudogene status. The CDR3 runs 13 residues. DNA of the CDR3: TGTGCCAGCAGCGGGCCGGGCCCCTACGAGCAGTACGTC. Amino acid sequence: CASSGPGPYEQYV.

In nucleotides, the CDR3 is TGCGCCAGCAGCTTCGCGGTCACGGGTTACGAGCAGTACTTC. Translation gives CASSFAVTGYEQYF. This chain uses TRBV5-1 with TRBJ2-7; D is unclear. Trimming pared 2 bases from V and 4 bases from J, leaving 13 bases between. The germline V gene has CDR1 SGHRS and CDR2 YFSETQ. The CDR3 length is 14 residues.

This clonotype was counted a few times. The chain has TRBV25-1 and TRBJ2-7; D gene uncertain. Trimming removed 4 bases from V and 4 bases from J, with 8 bases in between. The V gene's germline CDR1 is MGHDK and CDR2 SYGVNS. CDR3 length: 12 amino acids. This chain's CDR3 is CASSVGSYEQYF. CDR3 DNA: TGTGCCAGCAGTGTTGGCTCATACGAGCAGTACTTC.

This clonotype appeared a few times. V is TRBV7-2 and J is TRBJ1-3, with D uncertain. This CDR3 is 14 amino acids long. The germline CDR1 and CDR2 sequences are SGHTA and FQGNSA. V shed 2 bases and J shed 0 bases, with 5 bases lying between them. In DNA, the CDR3 is TGTGCCAGCAGCTTAACCGGCTCTGGAAACACCATATATTTT. It encodes CASSLTGSGNTIYF.

The chain couples TRBV2 to TRBJ2-4; 10 bases are a match to TRBD1. CDR1 is SNHLY, CDR2 FYNNEI, per germline. V gave up 4 bases and J gave up 6 bases; unmatched junction bases: 3. The CDR3 has 14 amino acids. The CDR3 region is CASSAGTGANIQYF. DNA for the CDR3: TGTGCCAGCAGTGCCGGGACAGGGGCAAACATTCAGTACTTC.

The table lists this clonotype with a few counts. The genes are TRBV27 and TRBJ1-5; TRBD1 is a possible D gene (5 bases). The CDR3 consists of 18 residues. V dropped 1 base and J dropped 11 bases, with 27 bases sitting between them. Per germline, CDR1 MNHEY and CDR2 SMNVEV (reference sequence). The chain's CDR3 is CASSLLGDGFSATRAQHF. For the CDR3, the DNA is TGTGCCAGCAGTTTATTGGGGGACGGCTTCTCGGCGACACGGGCCCAGCATTTT.